A selection of T cell receptor beta chains follows, all from one sample in a study of beta chain features in type 1 diabetes. Here immunoSEQ multiplex PCR was the method, and the copy in TCRdb shows in-frame clones only, minus some. The sample includes about 150,000 clones, about 13% seen only once; the top ten take approximately 1.3%. Specimen: central memory CD4+ T cells from blood. The receptors were sampled from a man aged 18 to 35 with type 1 diabetes. Each CDR3 is given with its conserved first and last residue. D genes are given only for firm matches. Expanded clones are given a class, and other clones once, few, many or no size at all.

TRBV7-9	many	-	TRBJ2-1	CASSLGTVNEQFF	TGTGCCAGCAGCTTAGGGACAGTCAATGAGCAGTTCTTC
TRBV7-3	-	TRBD2	TRBJ2-7	CASSSDGGNEQYF	TGTGCCAGCAGCTCTGACGGGGGGAACGAGCAGTACTTC
TRBV2	few	TRBD1	TRBJ2-7	CASLRQGGSEQYF	TGTGCCAGTCTCCGACAGGGGGGATCGGAGCAGTACTTC
TRBV2	-	TRBD1	TRBJ1-1	CASTSGTGRTEAFF	TGTGCCAGCACCTCCGGGACAGGGAGGACTGAAGCTTTCTTT
TRBV7-6	-	-	TRBJ1-3	CASSLGEVNTIYF	TGTGCCAGCAGCTTAGGGGAAGTAAACACCATATATTTT
TRBV30	few	-	TRBJ1-4	CAWTVGTSGGAEEKLFF	TGTGCCTGGACCGTCGGGACAAGTGGGGGCGCGGAGGAAAAACTGTTTTTT
TRBV28	few	-	TRBJ2-5	CASSLGVRETQYF	TGTGCCAGCAGTTTGGGGGTACGGGAGACCCAGTACTTC
TRBV28	-	TRBD2	TRBJ2-3	CASSPGLAGQDTQYF	TGTGCCAGCAGTCCAGGACTAGCGGGGCAAGATACGCAGTATTTT
TRBV7-2	few	-	TRBJ1-2	CASSLSRDSFYGYTF	TGTGCCAGCAGCTTAAGCAGAGACTCCTTCTATGGCTACACCTTC
TRBV7-2	-	-	TRBJ1-5	CASSLQYGGQPQHF	TGTGCCAGCAGCTTGCAATATGGAGGACAGCCCCAGCATTTT
TRBV5-8	-	-	TRBJ1-2	CASSPQRGGYTF	TGTGCCAGCAGCCCCCAGAGAGGGGGCTACACCTTC
TRBV6-6	-	TRBD2	TRBJ2-7	CASSNSGGYEQYF	TGTGCCAGCAGCAACAGCGGGGGGTACGAGCAGTACTTC
TRBV25-1	-	-	TRBJ1-1	CASSGLGGTEAFF	TGTGCCAGCAGTGGGTTAGGGGGCACTGAAGCTTTCTTT
TRBV2	-	-	TRBJ1-3	CASCSSGNTIYF	TGTGCCAGCTGTAGCTCTGGAAACACCATATATTTT
TRBV7-9	few	TRBD1	TRBJ1-2	CASSPGTGQTGYTF	TGTGCCAGCAGCCCCGGGACAGGGCAAACTGGCTACACCTTC
TRBV5-1	-	-	TRBJ2-3	CASSLAGKTADTQYF	TGCGCCAGCAGCTTGGCCGGGAAGACGGCAGATACGCAGTATTTT
TRBV4-1	-	TRBD1	TRBJ1-1	CASSQGGTALGMGAFF	TGCGCCAGCAGCCAAGGTGGGACAGCTCTGGGTATGGGGGCTTTCTTT
TRBV30	few	TRBD2	TRBJ2-1	CAWSRVAGGSQFF	TGTGCCTGGAGCCGGGTTGCGGGGGGGTCGCAGTTCTTC
TRBV4-1	-	TRBD1	TRBJ1-2	CASSQGPPRAGGYGYTF	TGCGCCAGCAGCCAAGGCCCGCCCCGGGCAGGGGGCTATGGCTACACCTTC
TRBV30	few	-	TRBJ1-4	CAWSALGGNEKLFF	TGTGCCTGGAGTGCCCTCGGGGGTAATGAAAAACTGTTTTTT
TRBV28	few	TRBD1	TRBJ1-2	CASQTRAGGDYGYTF	TGTGCCAGCCAAACTCGGGCAGGGGGCGACTATGGCTACACCTTC
TRBV23-1	many	-	TRBJ2-7	CARLLGQYF	TGCGCCAGACTCCTCGGGCAGTACTTC
TRBV5-1	few	-	TRBJ1-6	CASSLRRDSSPLHF	TGCGCCAGCAGCCTACGCAGGGATAGCTCACCCCTCCACTTT
TRBV4-2	-	TRBD2	TRBJ2-1	CASSQDKGGSSYNEQFF	TGTGCCAGCAGCCAAGATAAGGGCGGGAGCTCCTACAATGAGCAGTTCTTC
TRBV5-1	few	-	TRBJ1-5	CASSTGTGNQPQHF	TGCGCCAGCAGCACCGGGACGGGGAATCAGCCCCAGCATTTT
TRBV15	-	-	TRBJ1-5	CATASSSNQPQHF	TGTGCCACCGCAAGTAGCAGCAATCAGCCCCAGCATTTT
TRBV5-1	few	-	TRBJ1-1	CASSLEMNTEAFF	TGCGCCAGCAGCTTAGAGATGAACACTGAAGCTTTCTTT
TRBV6-5	-	-	TRBJ2-1	CASSYRVGGGNEQFF	TGTGCCAGCAGTTACAGGGTTGGCGGAGGGAATGAGCAGTTCTTC
TRBV29-1	many	-	TRBJ1-2	CSVDARTNYGYTF	TGCAGCGTTGACGCCAGGACTAACTATGGCTACACCTTC
TRBV4-2	-	TRBD1	TRBJ1-2	CASSQGNRGAQSYGYTF	TGTGCCAGCAGCCAAGGAAACAGGGGGGCGCAGAGCTATGGCTACACCTTC
TRBV25-1	few	TRBD1	TRBJ1-2	CASSEFRTGAHGYTF	TGTGCCAGCAGTGAATTTAGGACAGGGGCCCATGGCTACACCTTC
TRBV10-2	-	-	TRBJ2-6	CASSESHPYAVSGANVLTF	TGCGCCAGCAGTGAGTCTCACCCTTACGCTGTATCTGGGGCCAACGTCCTGACTTTC
TRBV7-9	-	-	TRBJ2-7	CASSVTASYEQYF	TGTGCCAGCAGCGTGACAGCCTCCTACGAGCAGTACTTC
TRBV28	few	-	TRBJ2-7	CASRLRPYEQYF	TGTGCCAGCAGACTTCGCCCCTACGAGCAGTACTTC
TRBV28	-	TRBD2	TRBJ2-7	CASSGPGTTLEQYF	TGTGCCAGCAGCGGTCCCGGGACTACCCTCGAGCAGTACTTC
TRBV19	few	TRBD2	TRBJ2-3	CASSTGTRSTTDTQYF	TGTGCCAGTAGTACCGGGACTAGGTCGACAACAGATACGCAGTATTTT
TRBV6-5	-	-	TRBJ1-3	CATQGRGNTIYF	TGTGCCACCCAGGGAAGGGGAAACACCATATATTTT
TRBV7-2	few	TRBD2	TRBJ2-5	CASGSSAGRQTQYF	TGTGCCAGCGGTTCCTCAGCGGGGAGGCAGACCCAGTACTTC
TRBV5-1	many	TRBD2	TRBJ2-1	CASSFSGGGSSYNEQFF	TGCGCCAGCAGCTTTTCAGGCGGGGGGAGCTCCTACAATGAGCAGTTCTTC
TRBV7-9	few	-	TRBJ1-2	CASSLESFNYGYTF	TGTGCCAGCAGCTTAGAAAGCTTTAACTATGGCTACACCTTC
TRBV25-1	many	-	TRBJ2-7	CASSRQNYEQYF	TGTGCCAGCAGCAGACAGAACTACGAGCAGTACTTC
TRBV2	few	TRBD2	TRBJ2-1	CASSGERGEWNEQFF	TGTGCCAGCAGTGGGGAGCGGGGGGAATGGAATGAGCAGTTCTTC
TRBV7-9	many	-	TRBJ2-1	CASSFTIWEQFF	TGTGCCAGCAGCTTCACCATTTGGGAGCAGTTCTTC
TRBV5-1	few	-	TRBJ2-6	CASSSDSPGANVLTF	TGCGCCAGCAGCTCGGACTCACCTGGGGCCAACGTCCTGACTTTC
TRBV29-1	many	TRBD1	TRBJ2-4	CSVAPVTGGLMNIQYF	TGCAGCGTTGCGCCTGTTACAGGGGGTCTTATGAACATTCAGTACTTC
TRBV7-9	-	-	TRBJ2-3	CASSLRSEADTQYF	TGTGCCAGCAGCTTGCGAAGCGAGGCAGATACGCAGTATTTT
TRBV6-5	-	TRBD1	TRBJ1-2	CASRPQGNYGYTF	TGTGCCAGCAGGCCACAGGGGAACTATGGCTACACCTTC
TRBV25-1	-	-	TRBJ2-1	CASSTGTGGDEQFF	TGTGCCAGCAGTACCGGGACCGGCGGCGATGAGCAGTTCTTC
TRBV18	once	-	TRBJ2-2	CASSPVQLGRVGELFF	TGTGCCAGCTCACCAGTCCAACTGGGCCGCGTCGGGGAGCTGTTTTTT
TRBV30	few	-	TRBJ2-1	CACRLEGEQFF	TGTGCCTGCCGCTTAGAAGGGGAGCAGTTCTTC
TRBV19	few	TRBD1	TRBJ2-2	CATDRGLGTGELFF	TGTGCCACGGACAGGGGGCTGGGTACCGGGGAGCTGTTTTTT
TRBV7-2	few	-	TRBJ1-1	CASSPRTVNTEAFF	TGTGCCAGCAGCCCGCGGACAGTGAACACTGAAGCTTTCTTT
TRBV9	-	TRBD1	TRBJ1-1	CASSATGTANTEAFF	TGTGCCAGCAGCGCAACCGGGACAGCTAACACTGAAGCTTTCTTT
TRBV11-3	few	-	TRBJ2-1	CASSPRTQGNEQFF	TGTGCCAGCAGCCCAAGGACACAGGGTAATGAGCAGTTCTTC
TRBV5-1	-	TRBD1	TRBJ1-1	CASSLEGTGDTEAFF	TGCGCCAGCAGCTTGGAGGGGACAGGGGACACTGAAGCTTTCTTT
TRBV7-2	-	-	TRBJ2-2	CASSPRVSGELFF	TGTGCCAGCAGCCCGCGGGTGTCCGGGGAGCTGTTTTTT